This TCR beta chain was documented in a study of T cell repertoires in cytomegalovirus infection. Background on the study: Both a matching HLA type and CMV infection were indicated by public TCR beta signatures.

In its sample, this clonotype was seen a few times. Its target is not known. The CDR3 extends over 17 amino acids. The germline V gene encodes CDR1 SGHAT and CDR2 FQNNGV. V trimming: 0 bases; J trimming: 4 bases; junction bases outside the gene matches: 9. MiXCR, run by TCRdb on the reads, gives a single entry per CDR3 protein. This sample has roughly 200,000 distinct CDR3 sequences, with roughly 9% found just once. Study-wide results and limits: Dominating the ex vivo response were HLA-C-restricted CMV-specific TCR beta clonotypes. Individuals carrying CMV plus the relevant HLA were identified by cumulative frequency of public TCR beta families.

V is TRBV11-2 and J is TRBJ2-4; 7 nucleotides line up with TRBD2. The sample consisted of PBMCs. The clonotype was recovered from a human donor in good health (CMV status not recorded). Some clones in this sample may be carry-over from other donors' samples. The CDR3 DNA follows: TGTGCCAGCAGCTTAGAGATTAATGCGGGAGCGAAAAACATTCAGTACTTC. Translating it yields CASSLEINAGAKNIQYF. The entire variable domain, with the rest obtained from reference TRBV11-2 and TRBJ2-4, is as follows: EAGVAQSPRYKIIEKRQSVAFWCNPISGHATLYWYQQILGQGPKLLIQFQNNGVVDDSQLPKDRFSAERLKGVDSTLKIQPAKLEDSAVYLCASSLEINAGAKNIQYFGAGTRLSVL.